The 3 T cell receptor beta chains listed next were all sequenced from one sample in a study of vaccination and CD4 T cells after COVID-19. Treatment reported: roughly ten-day PBMC culture with coronavirus spike peptide pools or control peptides (ViraFEST assay). These receptors lack a known antigen. Sequencing of DNA taken from cultured CD4+ T cells relied on the Oncomine TCR Beta short-read assay. Using its own MiXCR run on the PCR reads, TCRdb lists one record per CDR3 protein. The sample lists approximately 20,000 distinct CDR3 sequences; approximately 65% were seen once. Sequenced material: CD4+ T cells from blood, cultured in vitro, taken before SARS-CoV-2 vaccination. These receptors came from a human donor who received a COVID-19 vaccine.

This sequence joins TRBV7-2 and TRBJ2-2; 7 bases are a match to TRBD1. Per germline, CDR1 SGHTA and CDR2 FQGNSA. After removal of 1 base from V and 3 bases from J, the junction contained 5 bases not matched to a gene. The CDR3 loop spans 16 amino acids. CDR3 in DNA: TGTGCCAGCAGCTTAGTAGGGGGCGCGGACACCGGGGAGCTGTTTTTT. Its protein is CASSLVGGADTGELFF.

The V call is TRBV2, the J call TRBJ1-2; D remains unclear. The length of the CDR3 is 12 residues. Trimming shortened V by 5 bases and J by 4 bases, and 8 bases separated the two germline ends. Germline V CDR1 and CDR2: SNHLY, FYNNEI. The CDR3 is CASSSRGYGYTF. The CDR3 DNA reads as TGTGCCAGCAGTTCCCGGGGCTATGGCTACACCTTC.

The rearrangement uses TRBV30 and TRBJ2-7; D not resolved. Germline CDR1 GTSNPN, CDR2 SVGIG (reference sequence). V lost 3 bases and J lost 3, with 27 bases in between. This CDR3 region has 18 residues. CDR3 residues: CAWSPGRYLRTDGYEQYF. Written as DNA, the CDR3 is TGTGCCTGGAGCCCCGGTCGGTACCTCAGGACCGACGGCTACGAGCAGTACTTC.